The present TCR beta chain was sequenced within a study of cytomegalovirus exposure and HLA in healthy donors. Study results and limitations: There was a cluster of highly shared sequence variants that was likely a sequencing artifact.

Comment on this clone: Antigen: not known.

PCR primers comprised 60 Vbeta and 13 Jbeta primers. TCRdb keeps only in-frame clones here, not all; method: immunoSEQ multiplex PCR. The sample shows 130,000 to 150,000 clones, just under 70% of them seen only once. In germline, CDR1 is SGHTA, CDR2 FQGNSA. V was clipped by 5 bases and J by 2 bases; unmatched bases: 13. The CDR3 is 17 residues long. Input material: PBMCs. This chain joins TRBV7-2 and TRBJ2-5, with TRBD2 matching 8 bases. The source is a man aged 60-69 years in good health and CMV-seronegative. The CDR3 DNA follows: TGTGCCAGCAGCCCCCCGGGGGGGCGGGGTTTACAAGAGACCCAGTACTTC. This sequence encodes CASSPPGGRGLQETQYF.